Below, 3 T cell receptor beta chains from the same sample are listed, as sequenced in a study of T cells after yellow fever vaccination (dated by TCRdb to about 2019). The treatment or condition label of this sample denotes: live attenuated yellow fever vaccine strain. Libraries came from 5' RACE. Sequencing was performed on an Illumina NovaSeq 6000. TCRdb reprocessed the public reads (quality trimming at Q25 with fastp, clone calling with MiXCR) and kept in-frame beta chains. Rows with a matching CDR3 protein are joined into one entry that keeps the most common DNA and genes. This sample gives more than 80,000 distinct CDR3 sequences in total; around 5.8% of them show up just once. Over 40% of the sample is in the top ten clones. This specimen consisted of CD8+ T cells sorted from PBMCs, obtained 10 days after the yellow fever booster vaccination. These receptors originate from a man aged 18 to 35 who received the YFV17D yellow fever vaccine.

This rearrangement joins TRBV11-2 to TRBJ2-1; 11 bases are shared with TRBD2. This CDR3 has 16 amino acids. V dropped 3 bases and J dropped 2; count of bases not matched to a gene: 3. From germline, CDR1 is SGHAT and CDR2 FQNNGV. The CDR3 loop is CASSFRSGGAYNEQFF. Here the CDR3 DNA reads TGTGCCAGCAGCTTCCGTAGCGGGGGGGCCTACAATGAGCAGTTCTTC.

This clonotype was seen a few times. The genes are TRBV20-1 and TRBJ2-7; D possibly matches TRBD1 or TRBD2 (5 bases each). This CDR3 is built from 15 residues. Per the germline V gene, CDR1 is DFQATT and CDR2 is SNEGSKA (reference sequence). Trimming pared 6 bases from V and 3 bases from J, leaving 21 bases between. The CDR3 nucleotides read TGCAGTGCCCCCGGGACCATCGGGGCGCGCTACGAGCAGTACGTC. Amino acids: CSAPGTIGARYEQYV.

In this sample, this clonotype turned up many times. V and J are TRBV7-6 and TRBJ2-1, with 8 bases lining up with TRBD2. The CDR3 extends over 14 amino acids. Germline CDR1 SGHVS, CDR2 FNYEAQ. V was pared by 7 bases and J by 3 bases, with 5 bases of the junction left unmatched. CDR3 sequence reads: CASNPGGNYNEQFF. CDR3 in DNA: TGTGCCAGCAACCCGGGGGGGAACTACAATGAGCAGTTCTTC.